This TCR beta chain originates from a study of blood T cells in healthy people across ages (dated by TCRdb to 2013 to 2016). For the wider study: In model experiments, roughly one uniquely barcoded TCR beta cDNA molecule per two T cells was captured by template switching. Age-related changes in TCR beta repertoire diversity were measured in the study by deep sequencing normalized with unique cDNA molecular identifiers. Donors were grouped into four age groups: young (average approximately 16 years), middle-aged (less than 40), aged (about 59) and long-lived (over 80). To avoid experimental bias, donors of different ages were distributed randomly across sequencing lanes. For two donors (one aged 18 to 30 and one aged 80 or older), the study analyzed two additional independent replicas of 1 million unique cDNA reads from the same blood draw. On the study overall, not on this receptor specifically: Observed TCR beta diversity per million T cells fell roughly linearly with age, and a significant reduction was already apparent by age around 44. Because profiling used bulk unsorted PBMCs, naive and antigen-experienced compartments could not be compared conclusively. Estimates of total diversity from one million sequenced T cells were regarded as lower bounds and underestimates. There was a strong correlation between observed TCR beta diversity and the percentage of naive T cells measured by flow cytometry. Compared with the aged group, the long-lived group had more naive CD4+ T cells, fewer expanded clones and increased TCR diversity, suggesting age selection. Because the CMV infection status of the donors was unknown, age-related changes in expanded clonotypes may potentially have been confounded.

Donors were under 40 systemically healthy Caucasian individuals from Russia aged roughly 6 to 100 years. Around 10 milliliters of peripheral blood were drawn from each donor into EDTA-treated Vacutainer tubes. PBMCs were isolated by Ficoll-Paque density-gradient centrifugation, with at least 6.5 million obtained per sample. Trizol reagent was used to extract total RNA from the PBMCs, yielding at least 6 micrograms per sample. For every donor, flow cytometry on a PBMC aliquot measured the percentage of naive CD45RAhigh/CD27high T cells. The germline V gene provides CDR1 MNHNS and CDR2 SASEGT. The CDR3 sequence holds 14 residues, the cysteine and phenylalanine included. Of the read, only the CDR3 DNA is kept; its 42 bases are in frame from base 1. V gives up 7 bases and J gives up 2 bases, and the segment between their germline ends measures 13 bases. As for this clonotype: This receptor's antigen is unknown. No base quality values were provided; no much bigger clone lies one nucleotide off.

Library preparation was by 5' RACE. This sample was sequenced with an Illumina HiSeq 2500. A second PCR of 7 to 11 cycles was run with a J-beta primer mix and a sample-barcoded 5' primer. A template-switch 5' adaptor carrying 12 random nucleotides introduced a unique molecular identifier onto each TCR beta cDNA molecule. Each sample yielded at least 2.5 million CDR3-containing paired-end reads. All of the RNA was converted into first-strand cDNA using the Mint cDNA synthesis kit, with a TRBC-specific oligonucleotide serving as the primer. Following uracil-DNA glycosylase treatment, all cDNA underwent a first 18-cycle PCR with the universal primers M1SS and BC2_uni_R. Regarding the original processing steps: Each sample was normalized by randomly selecting 1 million high-quality reads, each carrying a distinct molecular identifier. Instead of being binned into consensus sequences, reads that shared molecular identifiers were thrown out. MiTCR, with a Q25 quality threshold and the strictest error-elimination algorithm, was used for CDR3 identification, clonotype clustering and error correction. A nonparametric unseen species model with Euler transformation was used to estimate a lower bound on total TCR beta diversity. TCRdb reanalyzed the raw reads on its own, using fastp at Q25 for trimming and MiXCR for clone calling, and kept in-frame beta chains. A single entry per CDR3 protein holds the most common genes and DNA from its merged rows. The V and J calls here are based on TCRdb, not the publication. Recorded for this sample are over 600,000 distinct CDR3 sequences; roughly three fifths of them occurred a single time. Under 30% of the sample comes from the top ten.

The receptor was derived from a man between 35 and 55 years old in good health. Sequenced: blood. The rearranged chain carries TRBV6-1 and TRBJ2-3, with a weak D call of TRBD2 (7 bases match). The CDR3 is CASMFAGATDTQYF. The nucleotides are TGTGCCAGCATGTTCGCGGGGGCCACAGATACGCAGTATTTT.